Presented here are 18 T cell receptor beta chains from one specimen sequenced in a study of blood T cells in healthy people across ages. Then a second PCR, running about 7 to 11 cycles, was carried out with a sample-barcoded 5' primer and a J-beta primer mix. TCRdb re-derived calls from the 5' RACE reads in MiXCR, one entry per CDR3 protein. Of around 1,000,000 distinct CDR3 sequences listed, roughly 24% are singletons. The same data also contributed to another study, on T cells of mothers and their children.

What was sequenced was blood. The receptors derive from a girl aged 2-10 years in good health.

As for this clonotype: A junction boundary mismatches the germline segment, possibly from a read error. The CDR3 bases are TGTGCCAGCAGTCCCACTCAGAGTCGCCCAAACTTC. Its protein product is CASSPTQSRPNF. The chain has TRBV5-6 and TRBJ2-5, with D hard to call. The CDR3 runs 12 residues. The germline CDR1 and CDR2 sequences are SGHDT and YYEEEE.

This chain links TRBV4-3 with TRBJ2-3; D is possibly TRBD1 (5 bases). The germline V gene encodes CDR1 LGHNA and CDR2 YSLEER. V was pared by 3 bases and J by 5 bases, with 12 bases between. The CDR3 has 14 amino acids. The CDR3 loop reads CASSHFRGQDTQYF. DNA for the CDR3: TGCGCCAGCAGCCACTTTAGGGGTCAAGATACGCAGTATTTT.

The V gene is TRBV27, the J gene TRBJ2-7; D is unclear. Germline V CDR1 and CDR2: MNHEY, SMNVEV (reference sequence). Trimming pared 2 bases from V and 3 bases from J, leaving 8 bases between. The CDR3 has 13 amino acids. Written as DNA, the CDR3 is TGTGCCAGCAGTTTAGGGTTTGGCTACGAGCAGTACTTC. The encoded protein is CASSLGFGYEQYF.

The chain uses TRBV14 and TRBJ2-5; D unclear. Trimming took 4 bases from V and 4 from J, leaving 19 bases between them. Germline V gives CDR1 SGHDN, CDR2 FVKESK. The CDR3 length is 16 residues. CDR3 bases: TGTGCCAGCAGCCCAAGAGTAGATCGGAGTCGAGAGACCCAGTACTTC. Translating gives CASSPRVDRSRETQYF.

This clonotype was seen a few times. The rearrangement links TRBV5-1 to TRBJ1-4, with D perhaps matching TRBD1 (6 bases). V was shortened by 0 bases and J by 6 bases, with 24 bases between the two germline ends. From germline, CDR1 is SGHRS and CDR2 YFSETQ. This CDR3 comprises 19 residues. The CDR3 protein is CASSLEVGTPRKGDEKLFF. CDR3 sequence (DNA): TGCGCCAGCAGCTTGGAGGTTGGGACACCGCGGAAGGGGGATGAAAAACTGTTTTTT.

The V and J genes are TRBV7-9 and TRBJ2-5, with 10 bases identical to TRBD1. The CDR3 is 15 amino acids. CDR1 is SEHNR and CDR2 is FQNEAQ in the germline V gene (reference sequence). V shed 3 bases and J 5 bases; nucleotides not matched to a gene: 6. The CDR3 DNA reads TGTGCCAGCAGCTTTATGACAGGGGGCGGTGAGACCCAGTACTTC. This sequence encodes CASSFMTGGGETQYF. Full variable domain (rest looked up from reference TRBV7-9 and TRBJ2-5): DTGVSQNPRHKITKRGQNVTFRCDPISEHNRLYWYRQTLGQGPEFLTYFQNEAQLEKSRLLSDRFSAERPKGSFSTLEIQRTEQGDSAMYLCASSFMTGGGETQYFGPGTRLLVL.

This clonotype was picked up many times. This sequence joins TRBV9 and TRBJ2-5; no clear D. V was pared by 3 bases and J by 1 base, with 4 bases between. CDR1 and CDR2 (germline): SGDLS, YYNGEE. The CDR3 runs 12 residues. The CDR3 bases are TGTGCCAGCAGCGGAATCCAAGAGACCCAGTACTTC. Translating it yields CASSGIQETQYF.

The CDR3 here is CSARELQGAEYGYTF. The CDR3 nucleotides read TGCAGTGCTAGAGAACTACAGGGGGCTGAGTATGGCTACACCTTC. The chain joins TRBV20-1 to TRBJ1-2; 9 bases agree with TRBD1. V was clipped by 0 bases and J by 5 bases; unmatched bases: 7. CDR1 and CDR2 from the germline V gene are DFQATT and SNEGSKA (reference sequence). CDR3 size: 15 residues.

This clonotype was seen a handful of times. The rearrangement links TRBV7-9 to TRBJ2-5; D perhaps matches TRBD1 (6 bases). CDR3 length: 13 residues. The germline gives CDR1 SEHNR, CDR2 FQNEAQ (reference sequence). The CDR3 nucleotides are TGTGCGGAGACTACGGCAGGGGAAGAGACCCAGTACTTC. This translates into CAETTAGEETQYF.

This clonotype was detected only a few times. The CDR3 here is CASSLGTGANIQYF. The CDR3 nucleotides read TGCGCCAGCAGCTTGGGGACAGGAGCAAACATTCAGTACTTC. The rearrangement links TRBV5-1 to TRBJ2-4; TRBD1 aligns across 7 bases. The V segment lost 0 bases and the J segment 6 bases; nucleotides outside the gene matches: 3. The germline V gene encodes CDR1 SGHRS and CDR2 YFSETQ. This CDR3 is 14 amino acids long.

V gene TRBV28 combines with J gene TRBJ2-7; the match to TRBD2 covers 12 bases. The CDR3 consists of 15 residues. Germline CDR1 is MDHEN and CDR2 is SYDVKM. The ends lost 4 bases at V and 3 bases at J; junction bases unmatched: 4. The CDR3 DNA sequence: TGTGCCAGCAGTTCGACTAGCGGGGGACTCTACGAGCAGTACTTC. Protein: CASSSTSGGLYEQYF. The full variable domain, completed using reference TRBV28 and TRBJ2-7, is DVKVTQSSRYLVKRTGEKVFLECVQDMDHENMFWYRQDPGLGLRLIYFSYDVKMKEKGDIPEGYSVSREKKERFSLILESASTNQTSMYLCASSSTSGGLYEQYFGPGTRLTVT.

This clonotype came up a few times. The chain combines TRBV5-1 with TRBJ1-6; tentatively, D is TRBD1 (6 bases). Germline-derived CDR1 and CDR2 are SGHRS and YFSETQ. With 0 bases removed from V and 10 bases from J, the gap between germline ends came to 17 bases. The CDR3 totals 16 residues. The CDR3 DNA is TGCGCCAGCAGCTTGGGCCTCCAGGGGTTAGGCTCACCCCTCCACTTT. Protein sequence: CASSLGLQGLGSPLHF. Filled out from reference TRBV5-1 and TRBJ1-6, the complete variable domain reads KAGVTQTPRYLIKTRGQQVTLSCSPISGHRSVSWYQQTPGQGLQFLFEYFSETQRNKGNFPGRFSGRQFSNSRSEMNVSTLELGDSALYLCASSLGLQGLGSPLHFGNGTRLTVT.

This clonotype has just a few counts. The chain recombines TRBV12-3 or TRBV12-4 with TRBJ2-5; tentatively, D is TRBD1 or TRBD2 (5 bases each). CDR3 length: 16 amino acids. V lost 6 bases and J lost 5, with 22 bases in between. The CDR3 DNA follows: TGTGCCAGCAGCTACCCCTCGGGGCAGACGTGGGAGACCCAGTACTTC. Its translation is CASSYPSGQTWETQYF.

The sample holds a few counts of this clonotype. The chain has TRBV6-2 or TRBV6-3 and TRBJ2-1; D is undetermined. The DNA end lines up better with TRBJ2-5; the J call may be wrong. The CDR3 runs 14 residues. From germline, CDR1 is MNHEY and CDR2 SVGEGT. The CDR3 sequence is CASSFGPISETQYF. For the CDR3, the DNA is TGTGCCAGCAGTTTTGGGCCCATAAGCGAGACCCAGTACTTC.

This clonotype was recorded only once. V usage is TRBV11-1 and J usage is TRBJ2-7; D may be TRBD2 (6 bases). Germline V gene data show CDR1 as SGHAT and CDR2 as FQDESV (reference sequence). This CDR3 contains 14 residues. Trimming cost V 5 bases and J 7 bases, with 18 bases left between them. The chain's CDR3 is CASSRKRLEGEQYF. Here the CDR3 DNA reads TGTGCCAGCAGCCGAAAGCGGTTGGAGGGTGAGCAGTACTTC.

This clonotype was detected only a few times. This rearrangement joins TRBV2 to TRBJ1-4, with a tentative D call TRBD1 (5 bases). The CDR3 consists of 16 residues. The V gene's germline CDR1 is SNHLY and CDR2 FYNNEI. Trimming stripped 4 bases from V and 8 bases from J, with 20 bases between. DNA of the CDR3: TGTGCCAGCAGTGGGCGGCAGGGAAAAAGTGTCGAAAAACTGTTTTTT. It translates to CASSGRQGKSVEKLFF.

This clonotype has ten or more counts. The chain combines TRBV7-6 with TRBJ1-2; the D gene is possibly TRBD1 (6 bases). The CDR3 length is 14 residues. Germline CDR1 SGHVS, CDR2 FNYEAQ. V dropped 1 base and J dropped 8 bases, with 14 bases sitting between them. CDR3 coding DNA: TGTGCCAGCAGCTTAGAGATGAGAGGGGGGGGCTACACCTTC. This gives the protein CASSLEMRGGGYTF.

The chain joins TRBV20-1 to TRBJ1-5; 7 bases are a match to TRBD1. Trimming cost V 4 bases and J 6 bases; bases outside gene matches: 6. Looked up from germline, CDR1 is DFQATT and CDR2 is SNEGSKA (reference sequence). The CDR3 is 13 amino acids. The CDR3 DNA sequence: TGCAGTGCTAATGGGCCAGGGGGTCAGCCCCAGCATTTT. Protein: CSANGPGGQPQHF.